The entry that follows covers one T cell receptor (beta chain) sequence. Its antigen remains unknown. This record comes from a study of T cell responses to AZD1222 COVID-19 vaccine. Whole-study results and caveats: All repertoire sampling was performed exclusively after the peak T cell response. Donors were chiefly white British, with a greater number of females, and clonal diversity was perhaps underestimated. Only a handful of AZD1222 recipients, six or seven in all, had baseline seropositivity.

Germline V gives CDR1 MGHDK, CDR2 SYGVNS. CDR3 length: 14 residues. Trimming removed 4 bases from V and 6 bases from J, with 13 bases in between. Assay used: immunoSEQ multiplex PCR; TCRdb lists only in-frame clones, some missing. The sample records 150,000 to 200,000 clones, about nine tenths being singletons. This chain uses TRBV25-1 with TRBJ1-5, with D uncertain. This TCR was recovered from an adult in good health. Sequencing used peripheral blood, obtained on day 0 of AZD1222 vaccination. CDR3 sequence: CASSGYSFPQPQHF. The CDR3 DNA is TGTGCCAGCAGTGGATACAGTTTCCCTCAGCCCCAGCATTTT.